The entry that follows covers one T cell receptor (beta chain) sequence. The data were obtained in a study of control samples from healthy donors and cancer patients. The data were produced by immunoSEQ multiplex PCR, yet TCRdb's version contains in-frame clones alone and is incomplete. This sample has about 150,000 clones, with approximately 93% found just once. Looked up from germline, CDR1 is KGHSH and CDR2 is LQKENI. The CDR3 runs 15 residues. With 1 base clipped from V and 6 bases from J, the junction kept 8 bases outside the gene matches. The origin of this receptor is a man aged 50 to 59 in good health. The sequencing input was blood. This chain connects TRBV18 to TRBJ1-2, with 7 bases fitting TRBD1. The CDR3 spells CASSPQGQATDGYTF. The CDR3 region has the DNA TGTGCCAGCTCACCACAAGGACAGGCCACCGATGGCTACACCTTC.